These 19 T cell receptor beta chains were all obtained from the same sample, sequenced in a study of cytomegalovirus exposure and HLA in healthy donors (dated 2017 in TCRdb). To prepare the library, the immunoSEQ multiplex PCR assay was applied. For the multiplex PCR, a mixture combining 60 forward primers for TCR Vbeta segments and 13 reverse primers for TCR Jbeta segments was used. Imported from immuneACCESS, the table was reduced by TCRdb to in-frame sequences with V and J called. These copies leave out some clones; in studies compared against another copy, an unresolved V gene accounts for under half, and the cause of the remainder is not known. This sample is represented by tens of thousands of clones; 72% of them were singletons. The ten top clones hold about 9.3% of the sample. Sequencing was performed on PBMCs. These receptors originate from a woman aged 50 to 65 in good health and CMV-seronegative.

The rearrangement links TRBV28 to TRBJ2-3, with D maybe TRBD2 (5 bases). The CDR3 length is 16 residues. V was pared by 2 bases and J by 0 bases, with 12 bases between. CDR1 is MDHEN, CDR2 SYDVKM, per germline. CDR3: CASSLGELSSTDTQYF. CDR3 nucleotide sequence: TGTGCCAGCAGTTTAGGGGAGCTTTCAAGCACAGATACGCAGTATTTT.

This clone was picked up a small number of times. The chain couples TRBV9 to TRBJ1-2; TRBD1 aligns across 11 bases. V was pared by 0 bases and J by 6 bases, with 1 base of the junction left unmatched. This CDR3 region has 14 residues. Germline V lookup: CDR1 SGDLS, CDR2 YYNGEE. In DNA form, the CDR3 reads TGTGCCAGCAGCGTAGAGGGACAGGGGGATGGCTACACCTTC. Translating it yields CASSVEGQGDGYTF.

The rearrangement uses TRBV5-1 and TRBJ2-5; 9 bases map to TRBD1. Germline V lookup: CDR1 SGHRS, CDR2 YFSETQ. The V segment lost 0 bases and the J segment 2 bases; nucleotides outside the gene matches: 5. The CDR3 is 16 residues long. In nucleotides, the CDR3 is TGCGCCAGCAGCTTGGGGGACAGGGCCGCTCAAGAGACCCAGTACTTC. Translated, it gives CASSLGDRAAQETQYF.

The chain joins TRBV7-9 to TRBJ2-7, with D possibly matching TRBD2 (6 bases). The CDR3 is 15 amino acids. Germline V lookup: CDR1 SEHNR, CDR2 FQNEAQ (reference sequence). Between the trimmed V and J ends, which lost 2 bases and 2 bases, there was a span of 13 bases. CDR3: CASSLSAGFAYEQYF. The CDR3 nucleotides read TGTGCCAGCAGCTTATCCGCGGGGTTCGCCTACGAGCAGTACTTC.

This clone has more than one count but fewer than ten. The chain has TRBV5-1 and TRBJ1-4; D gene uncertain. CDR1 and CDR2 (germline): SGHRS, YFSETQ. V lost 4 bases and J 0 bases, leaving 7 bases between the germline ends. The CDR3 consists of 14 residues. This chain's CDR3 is CASSAGATNEKLFF. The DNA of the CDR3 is TGCGCCAGCAGCGCGGGCGCAACTAATGAAAAACTGTTTTTT.

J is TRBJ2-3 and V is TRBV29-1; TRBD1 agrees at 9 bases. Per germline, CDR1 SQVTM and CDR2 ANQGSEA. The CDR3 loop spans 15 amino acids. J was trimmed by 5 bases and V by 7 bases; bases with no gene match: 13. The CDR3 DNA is TGCAGCGGGGGGGGCACAGGGGGCAACGGAGATACGCAGTATTTT. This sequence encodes CSGGGTGGNGDTQYF.

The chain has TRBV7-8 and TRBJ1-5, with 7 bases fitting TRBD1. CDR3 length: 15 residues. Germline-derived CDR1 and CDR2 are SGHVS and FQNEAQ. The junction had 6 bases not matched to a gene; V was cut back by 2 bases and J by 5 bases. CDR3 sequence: CASSLRDSPDQPQHF. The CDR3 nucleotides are TGTGCCAGCAGCTTAAGGGACAGTCCCGATCAGCCCCAGCATTTT.

The CDR3: CASSSLAGGLGNEQFF. The DNA for the CDR3 is TGCGCCAGCAGCTCCCTAGCGGGGGGGCTAGGCAATGAGCAGTTCTTC. The V and J genes are TRBV5-1 and TRBJ2-1; 12 bases map to TRBD2. V dropped 3 bases and J dropped 6; count of bases not matched to a gene: 7. Germline CDR1 reads SGHRS; CDR2 reads YFSETQ. This CDR3 region has 16 residues.

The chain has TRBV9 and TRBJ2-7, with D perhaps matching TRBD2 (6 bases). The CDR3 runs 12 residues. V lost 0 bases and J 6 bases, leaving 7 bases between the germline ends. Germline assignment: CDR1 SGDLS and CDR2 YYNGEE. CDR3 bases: TGTGCCAGCAGCGTAGTGGGAGGCGAGCAGTACTTC. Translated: CASSVVGGEQYF.

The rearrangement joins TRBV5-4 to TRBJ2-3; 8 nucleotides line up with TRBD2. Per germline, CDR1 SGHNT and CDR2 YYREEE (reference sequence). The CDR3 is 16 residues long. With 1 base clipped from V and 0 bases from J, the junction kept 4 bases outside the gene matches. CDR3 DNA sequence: TGTGCCAGCAGCTTGAGCGGGAGCCCAAGCACAGATACGCAGTATTTT. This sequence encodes CASSLSGSPSTDTQYF.

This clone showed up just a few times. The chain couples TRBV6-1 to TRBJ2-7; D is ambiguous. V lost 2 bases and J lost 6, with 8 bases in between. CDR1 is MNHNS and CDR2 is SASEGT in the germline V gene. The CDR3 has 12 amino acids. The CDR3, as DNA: TGTGCCAGCAGTGAATGGCAGGTCGAGCAGTACTTC. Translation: CASSEWQVEQYF.

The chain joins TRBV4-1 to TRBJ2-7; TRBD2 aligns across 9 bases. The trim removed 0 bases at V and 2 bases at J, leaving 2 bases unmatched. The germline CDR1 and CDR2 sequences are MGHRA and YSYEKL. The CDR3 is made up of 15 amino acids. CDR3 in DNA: TGCGCCAGCAGCCAAGATAGCGGGAGAACCTACGAGCAGTACTTC. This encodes CASSQDSGRTYEQYF.

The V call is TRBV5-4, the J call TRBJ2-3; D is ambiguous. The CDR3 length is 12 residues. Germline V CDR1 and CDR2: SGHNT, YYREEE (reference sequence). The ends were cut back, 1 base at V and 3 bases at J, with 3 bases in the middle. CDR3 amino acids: CASSLSTDTQYF. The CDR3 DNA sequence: TGTGCCAGCAGCTTGTCGACAGATACGCAGTATTTT.

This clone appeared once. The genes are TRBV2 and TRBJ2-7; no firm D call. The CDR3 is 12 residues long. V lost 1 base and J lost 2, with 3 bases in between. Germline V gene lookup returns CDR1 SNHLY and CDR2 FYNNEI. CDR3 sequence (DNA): TGTGCCAGCAGTGAAGTCGCCTACGAGCAGTACTTC. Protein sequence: CASSEVAYEQYF.

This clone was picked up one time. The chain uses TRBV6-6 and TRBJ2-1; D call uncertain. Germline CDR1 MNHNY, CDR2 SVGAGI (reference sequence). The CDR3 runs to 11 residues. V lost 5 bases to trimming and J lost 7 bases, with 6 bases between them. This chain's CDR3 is CASSLENEQFF. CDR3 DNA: TGTGCCAGCAGTCTAGAGAATGAGCAGTTCTTC.

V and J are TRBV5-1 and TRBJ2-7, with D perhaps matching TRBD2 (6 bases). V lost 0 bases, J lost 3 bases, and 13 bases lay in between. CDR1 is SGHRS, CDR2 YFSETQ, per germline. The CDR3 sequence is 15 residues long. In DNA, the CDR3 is TGCGCCAGCAGCTTGGCGGCTAGCGATTTCTACGAGCAGTACTTC. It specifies CASSLAASDFYEQYF.

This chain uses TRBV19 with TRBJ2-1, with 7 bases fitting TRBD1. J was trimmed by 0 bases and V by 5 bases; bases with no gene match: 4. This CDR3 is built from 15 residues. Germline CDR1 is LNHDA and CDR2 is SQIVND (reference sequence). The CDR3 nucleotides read TGTGCCAGTAGTCAGGGGGAGAGCTCCTACAATGAGCAGTTCTTC. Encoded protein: CASSQGESSYNEQFF.

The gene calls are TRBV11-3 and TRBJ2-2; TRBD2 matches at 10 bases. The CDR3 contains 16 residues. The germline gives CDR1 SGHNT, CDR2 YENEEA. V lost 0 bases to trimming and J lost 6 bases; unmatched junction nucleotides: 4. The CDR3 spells CASSLDRSGGAGELFF. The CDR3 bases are TGTGCCAGCAGCTTAGATCGAAGCGGGGGGGCCGGGGAGCTGTTTTTT.

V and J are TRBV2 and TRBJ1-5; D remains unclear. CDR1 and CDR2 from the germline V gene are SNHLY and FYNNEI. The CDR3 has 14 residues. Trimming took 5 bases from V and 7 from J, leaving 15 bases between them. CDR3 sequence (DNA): TGTGCCAGCAGTTCTTATAACGGGGAACAGCCCCAGCATTTT. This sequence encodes CASSSYNGEQPQHF.